Shown below are 31 T cell receptor beta chains from a single sample sequenced in a study of shared clonotypes between healthy human individuals. The assay was immunoSEQ multiplex PCR, and TCRdb's table has in-frame clones only and misses some. The sample consists of around 1.1 million clones, 60% to 85% of them appearing once. The specimen was memory CD4+ T cells from PBMCs. Subset in this sample: CD45RA-negative fraction. These TCRs come from a man aged 18 to 30 in good health. Some clones in this sample may be carry-over from other donors' samples.

The V gene is TRBV28, the J gene TRBJ1-2; the D is unclear. The CDR3 has 15 residues. Trimming removed 7 bases at V and 6 bases at J, with 21 bases between. Germline V gene sequence: CDR1 MDHEN, CDR2 SYDVKM. CDR3 residues: CASNYPYGVGDGYTF. Here the CDR3 DNA reads TGTGCCAGCAACTACCCCTACGGGGTGGGCGATGGCTACACCTTC.

This rearrangement joins TRBV5-1 to TRBJ2-2; TRBD1 agrees at 9 bases. Trimming at V came to 2 bases and at J to 4 bases, leaving 6 bases not matched to a gene. This CDR3 is built from 16 residues. CDR1 SGHRS and CDR2 YFSETQ come from the germline V gene. CDR3 bases: TGCGCCAGCAGCTTCCGGGACAGGGTTATCACCGGGGAGCTGTTTTTT. Its protein product is CASSFRDRVITGELFF.

The chain has TRBV4-2 and TRBJ2-3; D gene unclear. Trimming stripped 4 bases from V and 1 base from J, with 9 bases between. Germline lookup yields CDR1 LGHNA and CDR2 YNFKEQ. The CDR3 consists of 14 residues. The CDR3 coding sequence is TGTGCCAGCAGCCGAAGCTTTGGCACAGATACGCAGTATTTT. Residues: CASSRSFGTDTQYF.

The CDR3: CSVRPTTTIETQYF. The CDR3 DNA is TGCAGCGTTAGACCCACGACGACCATAGAGACCCAGTACTTC. The chain recombines TRBV29-1 with TRBJ2-5; D gene uncertain. CDR1 is SQVTM, CDR2 ANQGSEA, per germline. With 5 bases removed from V and 4 bases from J, the gap between germline ends came to 17 bases. The CDR3 runs to 14 residues.

J is TRBJ1-1 and V is TRBV5-1, with D tentatively TRBD1 (6 bases). The CDR3 is 14 amino acids. Germline CDR1 reads SGHRS; CDR2 reads YFSETQ. Between the trimmed V and J ends, which lost 7 bases and 0 bases, there was a span of 13 bases. The CDR3 protein is CASAFRGLNTEAFF. CDR3 in DNA: TGCGCCAGCGCTTTCAGGGGATTGAACACTGAAGCTTTCTTT.

This clone came up many times. The chain links TRBV29-1 to TRBJ2-7; a possible D gene is TRBD2 (6 bases). Germline V gives CDR1 SQVTM, CDR2 ANQGSEA. Trimming shortened V by 3 bases and J by 0 bases, and 9 bases separated the two germline ends. This CDR3 region has 13 residues. As DNA, the CDR3 is TGCAGCGTTGAGGGGGGAACCTCCTACGAGCAGTACTTC. Amino acids: CSVEGGTSYEQYF.

This clone was picked up a small number of times. The chain is built from TRBV11-2 and TRBJ2-1, with 8 bases identical to TRBD2. The CDR3 totals 14 residues. V lost 2 bases, J lost 8 bases, and 5 bases stayed unmatched. CDR1 and CDR2 (germline): SGHAT, FQNNGV. The CDR3 DNA reads as TGTGCCAGCAGCTTATTATCGGGAGGGCATGAGCAGTTCTTC. Its protein product is CASSLLSGGHEQFF.

This clone has just a few counts. A read error may explain this, as a much larger clone is one base away. Other DNA sequences in the sample encode the same CDR3. The chain links TRBV5-4 to TRBJ2-7, with D unresolved. This CDR3 comprises 11 residues. Germline V gives CDR1 SGHNT, CDR2 YYREEE (reference sequence). The germline V and J ends were trimmed by 3 bases and 0 bases, with 1 base remaining between them. The CDR3 DNA sequence: TGTGCCAGCAGCTCCTCCTACGAGCAGTACTTC. This sequence encodes CASSSSYEQYF.

V and J are TRBV9 and TRBJ2-5; TRBD2 matches 7 bases. Germline V gene data show CDR1 as SGDLS and CDR2 as YYNGEE. CDR3 size: 16 residues. The V and J ends lost 4 bases and 0 bases, in that order; junction bases with no gene match: 9. CDR3 bases: TGTGCCAGCAGCCCCTTAGGGAGGGTTTACCAAGAGACCCAGTACTTC. Protein sequence: CASSPLGRVYQETQYF.

The chain joins TRBV5-1 to TRBJ1-4; TRBD1 aligns across 10 bases. Germline CDR1 SGHRS, CDR2 YFSETQ. The CDR3 extends over 17 amino acids. Unmatched junction bases numbered 7, after V lost 4 bases and J lost 1 base. The CDR3 nucleotides are TGCGCCAGCAGCAGGGACAGGGGACCCATAACTAATGAAAAACTGTTTTTT. Its translation is CASSRDRGPITNEKLFF. The full variable domain, in which reference TRBV5-1 and TRBJ1-4 provide the parts outside the CDR3, is KAGVTQTPRYLIKTRGQQVTLSCSPISGHRSVSWYQQTPGQGLQFLFEYFSETQRNKGNFPGRFSGRQFSNSRSEMNVSTLELGDSALYLCASSRDRGPITNEKLFFGSGTQLSVL.

The V gene is TRBV18, the J gene TRBJ1-2; 9 bases are shared with TRBD1. Germline V gene data show CDR1 as KGHSH and CDR2 as LQKENI. The CDR3 totals 13 residues. Trimming cost V 4 bases and J 4 bases; bases outside gene matches: 1. Here the CDR3 DNA reads TGTGCCAGCTCACAGACAGGGGGCTATGGCTACACCTTC. Amino acids: CASSQTGGYGYTF. Based on the CDR3 plus reference TRBV18 and TRBJ1-2, the full variable domain is NAGVMQNPRHLVRRRGQEARLRCSPMKGHSHVYWYRQLPEEGLKFMVYLQKENIIDESGMPKERFSAEFPKEGPSILRIQQVVRGDSAAYFCASSQTGGYGYTFGSGTRLTVV.

The chain couples TRBV5-1 to TRBJ2-7; D ambiguous. This CDR3 has 13 residues. V shed 2 bases and J shed 6 bases, with 12 bases lying between them. The V gene's germline CDR1 is SGHRS and CDR2 YFSETQ. This CDR3 is CASSLGAPGEQYF. DNA for the CDR3: TGCGCCAGCAGCTTAGGAGCGCCTGGCGAGCAGTACTTC.

The chain links TRBV5-4 to TRBJ2-2; a weak D match, TRBD1 (6 bases). V was trimmed by 1 base and J by 4 bases, leaving 8 bases between them. Looked up from germline, CDR1 is SGHNT and CDR2 is YYREEE (reference sequence). CDR3 length equals 14 residues. DNA for the CDR3: TGTGCCAGCAGCTTGCAGGGGAGCACCGGGGAGCTGTTTTTT. Protein sequence: CASSLQGSTGELFF.

This clone has just a few counts. Within the sample, other DNA sequences also encode this same CDR3. V and J are TRBV2 and TRBJ1-5; 7 nucleotides match TRBD1. CDR3 length: 15 residues. Germline CDR1 is SNHLY and CDR2 is FYNNEI. V dropped 5 bases and J dropped 2; count of bases not matched to a gene: 6. The CDR3 reads CASSSGQVGNQPQHF. The CDR3 nucleotides are TGTGCCAGCAGTTCCGGACAGGTGGGCAATCAGCCCCAGCATTTT.

This clone was counted many times. The chain carries TRBV21-1 and TRBJ2-2; the table's D call, TRBD1, has no DNA check behind it. TRBV21-1 is termed a pseudogene. CDR3 length: 14 residues. CDR3 coding DNA: TGTGCCAGCAGCATTTACAGGCTCACCGGGGAGCTGTTTTTT. It encodes CASSIYRLTGELFF.

The chain links TRBV2 to TRBJ2-1; tentative D call: TRBD2 (5 bases). Germline lookup yields CDR1 SNHLY and CDR2 FYNNEI. V lost 7 bases, J lost 3 bases, and 13 bases lay in between. CDR3 size: 14 residues. Here the CDR3 DNA reads TGTGCCAGCAAAGGACTCACAGACTACAATGAGCAGTTCTTC. Encoded protein: CASKGLTDYNEQFF.

This clone was counted ten times or more. Other DNA sequences of this sample code for an identical CDR3. The V and J genes are TRBV7-9 and TRBJ2-6; D is uncertain. V was trimmed by 9 bases and J by 4 bases, leaving 10 bases between them. The CDR3 has 13 residues. Germline CDR1 reads SEHNR; CDR2 reads FQNEAQ (reference sequence). The CDR3 DNA is TGTGCCAGTGGGCATCCCGGGGCCAACGTCCTGACTTTC. Its protein product is CASGHPGANVLTF.

This sequence joins TRBV6-5 and TRBJ2-5, with 7 nucleotides matching TRBD2. The V gene end was trimmed by 0 bases and the J gene end by 5 bases; junction bases not matched to a gene: 9. CDR1 is MNHEY and CDR2 is SVGAGI in the germline V gene. The length of the CDR3 is 16 residues. CDR3 nucleotide sequence: TGTGCCAGCAGTTACTCGGGGAGGGGACGCCGGGAGACCCAGTACTTC. It yields the protein CASSYSGRGRRETQYF.

This rearrangement joins TRBV6-5 to TRBJ1-3; D not resolved. Germline lookup yields CDR1 MNHEY and CDR2 SVGAGI. The V end lost 8 bases, the J end lost 2 bases, and 4 bases lay between the germline ends. This CDR3 spans 11 amino acids. The CDR3 DNA is TGTGCCAGCCGGGCTGGAAACACCATATATTTT. It encodes CASRAGNTIYF.

CDR3 region: CASSARGGRADTQYF. In DNA form, the CDR3 reads TGTGCCAGCAGCGCGCGGGGCGGGAGAGCAGATACGCAGTATTTT. The J gene is TRBJ2-3, the V gene TRBV9, with 7 bases fitting TRBD2. Germline-derived CDR1 and CDR2 are SGDLS and YYNGEE. Trimming at V came to 3 bases and at J to 4 bases, leaving 8 bases not matched to a gene. CDR3 length equals 15 residues.

This clone has just one count. The chain employs TRBV25-1 and TRBJ1-3; 8 positions agree with TRBD1. The CDR3 has 16 residues. The ends lost 2 bases at V and 3 bases at J; junction bases unmatched: 6. Germline V gene data show CDR1 as MGHDK and CDR2 as SYGVNS. This CDR3 reads CASSERAGGFGNTIYF. The CDR3 nucleotides are TGTGCCAGCAGTGAACGGGCAGGGGGCTTTGGAAACACCATATATTTT.

This rearrangement joins TRBV30 to TRBJ1-2; 9 bases fit TRBD1. The V segment lost 3 bases and the J segment 6 bases; nucleotides outside the gene matches: 5. This CDR3 has 13 residues. From germline, CDR1 is GTSNPN and CDR2 SVGIG (reference sequence). This chain's CDR3 is CAWRTGGGDGYTF. In DNA form, the CDR3 reads TGTGCCTGGAGAACAGGGGGCGGTGATGGCTACACCTTC.

In its sample, this clone was seen a few times. This chain joins TRBV11-2 and TRBJ2-1; 10 bases are a match to TRBD2. The CDR3 runs 15 residues. Germline-derived CDR1 and CDR2 are SGHAT and FQNNGV. V shed 2 bases, J shed 3 bases, and the junction held 1 base outside the gene matches. CDR3 nucleotides: TGTGCCAGCAGCTTAAGCGGGAGGGACTACAATGAGCAGTTCTTC. Its protein product is CASSLSGRDYNEQFF.

This clone appeared once. The chain carries TRBV27 and TRBJ2-7, with 7 bases lining up with TRBD1. The CDR3 sequence is 16 residues long. V lost 2 bases to trimming and J lost 0 bases; unmatched junction nucleotides: 7. Germline V gene data show CDR1 as MNHEY and CDR2 as SMNVEV (reference sequence). The CDR3: CASSLDRVPHSYEQYF. The CDR3 DNA sequence: TGTGCCAGCAGTTTAGACAGGGTACCCCACTCCTACGAGCAGTACTTC.

This sequence joins TRBV20-1 and TRBJ1-3; D not certain. Looked up from germline, CDR1 is DFQATT and CDR2 is SNEGSKA (reference sequence). CDR3 size: 11 residues. Between the trimmed V and J ends, which lost 3 bases and 4 bases, there was a span of 4 bases. CDR3 protein: CSASGGNTIYF. Here the CDR3 DNA reads TGCAGTGCTAGTGGCGGAAACACCATATATTTT.

This clone was recorded at least ten times. This rearrangement joins TRBV9 to TRBJ2-1; 7 nucleotides agree with TRBD2. The CDR3 spans 15 residues. V was clipped by 0 bases and J by 7 bases; unmatched bases: 7. From germline, CDR1 is SGDLS and CDR2 YYNGEE. The CDR3 nucleotides are TGTGCCAGCAGCGTAGTTGGTAGGGGAGGGAATGAGCAGTTCTTC. Residues: CASSVVGRGGNEQFF.

The DNA of the CDR3 is TGTGCCAGCAGTTACGGCGCCGTCTCCTACAATGAGCAGTTCTTC. Translation gives CASSYGAVSYNEQFF. V usage is TRBV6-6 and J usage is TRBJ2-1; D gene ambiguous. This CDR3 comprises 15 residues. V was pared by 2 bases and J by 0 bases, with 8 bases between. CDR1 is MNHNY and CDR2 is SVGAGI in the germline V gene (reference sequence).

J is TRBJ2-5 and V is TRBV28; 7 nucleotides agree with TRBD1. V lost 10 bases, J lost 5 bases, and 7 bases stayed unmatched. Germline CDR1 reads MDHEN; CDR2 reads SYDVKM. The CDR3 has 12 residues. The CDR3 loop is CATRRQGETQYF. CDR3 in DNA: TGTGCCACCCGCCGACAGGGTGAGACCCAGTACTTC.

This chain uses TRBV28 with TRBJ1-2, with 8 bases lining up with TRBD1. V dropped 3 bases and J dropped 5; count of bases not matched to a gene: 14. This CDR3 region has 17 residues. Germline loops: CDR1 MDHEN, CDR2 SYDVKM. Here the CDR3 DNA reads TGTGCCAGCAGTTTTGGGGGGACAGGACCACTTTCTTATGGCTACACCTTC. Its protein product is CASSFGGTGPLSYGYTF.

V is TRBV19 and J is TRBJ1-2; 9 nucleotides match TRBD1. The V and J ends lost 6 bases and 8 bases, in that order; junction bases with no gene match: 10. The CDR3 is 14 amino acids. Germline lookup yields CDR1 LNHDA and CDR2 SQIVND (reference sequence). CDR3 in amino acids: CASRRTGVVEGYTF. CDR3 DNA sequence: TGTGCCAGTAGGCGGACAGGGGTGGTCGAAGGCTACACCTTC.

This clone has a single count. V gene TRBV20-1 combines with J gene TRBJ1-2; the D is unclear. The CDR3 has 11 amino acids. Germline values: CDR1 DFQATT, CDR2 SNEGSKA (reference sequence). V lost 3 bases and J 8 bases, leaving 10 bases between the germline ends. This CDR3 reads CSASLRSGYTF. CDR3 DNA sequence: TGCAGTGCTAGTCTGAGATCCGGCTACACCTTC.